The clone carrying this TCR beta chain appeared a single time. Its antigen remains unidentified. This record belongs to a study of CD8+ T cells in alopecia areata. About the study: Tofacitinib administration to treated patients was oral, at 5 to 10 mg twice daily. People stayed on tofacitinib for 6 to 18 months, then stopped the drug for 6 months. General study points: One nonresponder leaves baseline CD8+ expansion's link to response uncertain.

The CDR3 runs 15 residues. Germline-derived CDR1 and CDR2 are MNHNY and SVGAGI (reference sequence). With 2 bases removed from V and 9 bases from J, the gap between germline ends came to 17 bases. After isolation, RNA underwent reverse transcription to generate cDNA as the sequencing template. Produced via immunoSEQ multiplex PCR; TCRdb's table is partial and in-frame only. Of more than 7,000 clones in the sample, 64% are singletons; the top ten hold about 13%. Documented treatment: oral pan-JAK inhibitor, 5-10 mg twice daily. Alopecia areata patients provided lesional scalp punch biopsies and peripheral blood.

Sample: skin, taken at week 4, from a patient treated with tofacitinib. The TCR sequence derives from a human donor with alopecia areata. This chain uses TRBV6-6 with TRBJ2-4, with D perhaps matching TRBD2 (6 bases). CDR3: CASSYLPGVWGIQYF. The CDR3 bases are TGTGCCAGCAGTTACCTCCCGGGGGTGTGGGGCATTCAGTACTTC.